This T cell receptor beta chain was sequenced in a study of vaccination effects on CD4 cells after COVID-19. Study summary: Convalescent patient samples, from a couple of individuals, date to 16 days and one week before vaccination.

Only in-frame clones appear in the TCRdb table, and some are missing; sequencing was by immunoSEQ multiplex PCR. Of tens of thousands of clones listed, about 80% were seen once; the top ten hold 30% to 45%. In this sample, this clone turned up once. No antigen is known for it. Trimming stripped 7 bases from V and 2 bases from J, with 21 bases between. Germline values: CDR1 SGHRS, CDR2 YFSETQ. The CDR3 contains 16 residues. ViraFEST expansion of antigen-specific CD4+ T cells with viral peptide pools preceded sequencing. It was after approximately 11 days of culture that CD4+ T cells were isolated. This person caught SARS-CoV-2 sometime from March to December 2020, and PCR testing confirmed the infection. Replacing half the medium with IL-2 medium was done on days 3 and 7.

This receptor was identified in a human donor who had a prior SARS-CoV-2 infection. This material consisted of CD4+ T cells from PBMCs cultured with a peptide pool, taken before COVID-19 vaccination. This chain links TRBV5-1 with TRBJ2-5; the D gene is possibly TRBD2 (6 bases). CDR3 in DNA: TGCGCCAGCTCCCGTCCCGGGCTTGCGGGGCAAGAGACCCAGTACTTC. Its translation: CASSRPGLAGQETQYF.